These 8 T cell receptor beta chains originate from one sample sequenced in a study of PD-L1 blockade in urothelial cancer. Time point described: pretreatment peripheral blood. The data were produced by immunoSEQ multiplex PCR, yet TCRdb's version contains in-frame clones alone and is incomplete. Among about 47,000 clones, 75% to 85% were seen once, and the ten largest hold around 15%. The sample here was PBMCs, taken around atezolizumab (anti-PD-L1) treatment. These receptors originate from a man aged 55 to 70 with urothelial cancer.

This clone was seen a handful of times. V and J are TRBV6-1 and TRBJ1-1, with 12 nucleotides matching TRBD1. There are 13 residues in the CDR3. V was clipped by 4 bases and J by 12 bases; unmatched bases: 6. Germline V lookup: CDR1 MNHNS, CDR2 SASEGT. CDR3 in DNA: TGTGCCAGCAGTGGGGACAGGGGGCAACTGCCTTTCTTT. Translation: CASSGDRGQLPFF.

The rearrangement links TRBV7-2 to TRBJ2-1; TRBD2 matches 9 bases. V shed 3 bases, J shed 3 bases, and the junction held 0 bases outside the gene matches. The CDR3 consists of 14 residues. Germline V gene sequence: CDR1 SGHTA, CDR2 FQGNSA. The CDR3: CASSLTSGYNEQFF. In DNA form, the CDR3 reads TGTGCCAGCAGCTTGACTAGCGGCTACAATGAGCAGTTCTTC.

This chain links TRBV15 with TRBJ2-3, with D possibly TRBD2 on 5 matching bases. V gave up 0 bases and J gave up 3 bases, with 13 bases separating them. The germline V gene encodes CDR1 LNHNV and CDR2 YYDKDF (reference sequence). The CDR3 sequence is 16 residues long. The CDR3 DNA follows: TGTGCCACCAGCAGAGATCAGTCGAGGGCTACAGATACGCAGTATTTT. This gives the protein CATSRDQSRATDTQYF.

Written as DNA, the CDR3 is TGTGCCAGCAGTTACTCGGGGGGGGACTCCTACGAGCAGTACTTC. The encoded protein is CASSYSGGDSYEQYF. This chain links TRBV6-5 with TRBJ2-7, with 7 positions matching TRBD2. Germline V lookup: CDR1 MNHEY, CDR2 SVGAGI. This CDR3 contains 15 residues. J gave up 0 bases and V 0 bases, and 2 bases lay outside the gene matches.

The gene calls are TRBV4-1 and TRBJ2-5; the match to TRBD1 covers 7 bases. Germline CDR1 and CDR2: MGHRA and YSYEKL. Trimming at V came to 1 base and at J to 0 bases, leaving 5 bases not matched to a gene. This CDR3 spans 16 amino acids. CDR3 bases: TGCGCCAGCAGCCAAGGGGCAGGGGGTAACCAAGAGACCCAGTACTTC. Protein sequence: CASSQGAGGNQETQYF.

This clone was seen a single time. CDR3 in DNA: TGTGCCAGTAGTCTCAACCGAGCAGATACGCAGTATTTT. Its translation: CASSLNRADTQYF. The chain uses TRBV19 and TRBJ2-3; D gene unclear. Deletions cut 5 bases from V and 4 bases from J, with 10 bases between. The CDR3 covers 13 residues. The germline V gene has CDR1 LNHDA and CDR2 SQIVND (reference sequence). The full variable domain, its missing parts supplied by reference TRBV19 and TRBJ2-3, is DGGITQSPKYLFRKEGQNVTLSCEQNLNHDAMYWYRQDPGQGLRLIYYSQIVNDFQKGDIAEGYSVSREKKESFPLTVTSAQKNPTAFYLCASSLNRADTQYFGPGTRLTVL.

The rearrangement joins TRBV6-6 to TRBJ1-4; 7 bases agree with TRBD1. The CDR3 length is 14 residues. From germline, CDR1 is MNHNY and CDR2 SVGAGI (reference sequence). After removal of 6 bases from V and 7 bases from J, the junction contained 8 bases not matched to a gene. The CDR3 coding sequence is TGTGCCAGCAGGGCCGGGACAGATAGTGAAAAACTGTTTTTT. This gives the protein CASRAGTDSEKLFF.

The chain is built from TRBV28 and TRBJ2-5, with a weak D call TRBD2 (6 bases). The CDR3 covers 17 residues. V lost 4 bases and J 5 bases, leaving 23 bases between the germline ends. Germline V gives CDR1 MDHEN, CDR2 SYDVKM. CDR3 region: CASSSLGGTSPSETQYF. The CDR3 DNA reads TGTGCCAGCAGTTCCCTTGGGGGGACCTCCCCCAGTGAGACCCAGTACTTC.